This T cell receptor beta chain derives from a study of cytomegalovirus exposure and HLA in healthy donors. The PCR had 60 Vbeta and 13 Jbeta primers. The data were produced by immunoSEQ multiplex PCR, yet TCRdb's version contains in-frame clones alone and is incomplete. Among 100,000 to 150,000 clones listed, 75% to 85% were seen once. The V gene's germline CDR1 is SGHAT and CDR2 FQDESV (reference sequence). The J segment lost 4 bases and the V segment lost 8 bases, leaving 7 bases of the junction unmatched. This CDR3 is built from 14 residues. The sequence derives from a man aged 30 to 45 in good health and CMV-seropositive. Sample: PBMCs. The rearrangement links TRBV11-1 to TRBJ2-1; the match to TRBD2 covers 8 bases. The CDR3 coding sequence is TGTGCCAGCCGGGAGGGGGGCCAATACAATGAGCAGTTCTTC. This codes for CASREGGQYNEQFF.